This passage covers 5 T cell receptor beta chains from one sample sequenced in a study of CD8 T cells in ankylosing spondylitis. TCRdb re-called the 5' RACE reads with MiXCR, one entry per CDR3 protein. The sample records 300,000 to 400,000 distinct CDR3 sequences, 14% to 15% being singletons. Sequenced: blood, either unsorted or a sorted T cell fraction (not recorded which). These receptor sequences come from a male donor with ankylosing spondylitis or in good health (not recorded which).

This clonotype was detected a few times. The chain has TRBV12-3 or TRBV12-4 and TRBJ1-5; possibly TRBD1 for D (5 bases). The V gene lost 3 bases and the J gene lost 4 bases, with 10 bases spanning the gap. The CDR3 sequence is 14 residues long. The CDR3 region is CASSFAGTNQPQHF. Here the CDR3 DNA reads TGTGCCAGCAGTTTCGCCGGGACTAATCAGCCCCAGCATTTT.

This clonotype was counted many times. V gene TRBV10-3 combines with J gene TRBJ1-1; a possible D gene is TRBD1 (5 bases). Trimming pared 4 bases from V and 0 bases from J, leaving 15 bases between. The germline gives CDR1 ENHRY, CDR2 SYGVKD. CDR3 length equals 16 residues. CDR3 in amino acids: CAISGSETAMNTEAFF. DNA for the CDR3: TGTGCCATCAGTGGGTCAGAGACAGCTATGAACACTGAAGCTTTCTTT.

The chain recombines TRBV29-1 with TRBJ1-1; possible D gene TRBD1, 6 bases. Germline values: CDR1 SQVTM, CDR2 ANQGSEA. V gave up 7 bases and J gave up 4 bases, with 16 bases separating them. The CDR3 consists of 13 residues. CDR3 amino acids: CSGWQGSTTEAFF. CDR3 DNA sequence: TGCAGCGGGTGGCAGGGGTCTACCACTGAAGCTTTCTTT. The whole variable domain, filled in from reference TRBV29-1 and TRBJ1-1, reads SAVISQKPSRDICQRGTSLTIQCQVDSQVTMMFWYRQQPGQSLTLIATANQGSEATYESGFVIDKFPISRPNLTFSTLTVSNMSPEDSSIYLCSGWQGSTTEAFFGQGTRLTVV.

The rearrangement uses TRBV24-1 and TRBJ2-5, with TRBD1 matching over 12 bases. Germline assignment: CDR1 KGHDR and CDR2 SFDVKD. The CDR3 contains 16 residues. The V segment lost 2 bases and the J segment 5 bases; nucleotides outside the gene matches: 5. The CDR3 reads CATSDYGTGGVETQYF. CDR3 sequence (DNA): TGTGCCACCAGTGATTATGGGACAGGGGGCGTGGAGACCCAGTACTTC.

CDR3 in amino acids: CSVEGMSATNEKLFF. The CDR3 region has the DNA TGCAGCGTTGAAGGGATGAGCGCAACTAATGAAAAACTGTTTTTT. The rearrangement uses TRBV29-1 and TRBJ1-4; D ambiguous. There are 15 residues in the CDR3. From germline, CDR1 is SQVTM and CDR2 ANQGSEA. V was trimmed by 1 base and J by 0 bases, leaving 9 bases between them.